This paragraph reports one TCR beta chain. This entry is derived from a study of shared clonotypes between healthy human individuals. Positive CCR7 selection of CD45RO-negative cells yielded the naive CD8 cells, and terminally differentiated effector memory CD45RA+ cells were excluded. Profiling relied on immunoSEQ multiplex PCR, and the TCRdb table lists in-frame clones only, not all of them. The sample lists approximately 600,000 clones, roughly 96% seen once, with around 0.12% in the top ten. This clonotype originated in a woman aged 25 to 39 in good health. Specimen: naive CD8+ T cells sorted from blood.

The CDR3 reads CASTPDRVDPKAQHF. The CDR3 DNA is TGTGCCAGCACTCCAGACAGGGTGGACCCAAAGGCCCAGCATTTT. The chain couples TRBV6-5 to TRBJ1-5, with TRBD1 matching 7 bases. With V trimmed by 7 bases and J by 11 bases, 17 bases remained unmatched. Germline CDR1 is MNHEY and CDR2 is SVGAGI. This CDR3 is built from 15 residues.